Listed here is a single T cell receptor beta chain. These data originate in a study of T cells expressing NK-cell markers. For the study at large: Eight donors were sequenced, seven testing HCMV-seropositive and one testing seronegative.

CDR1 and CDR2 (germline): SGHRS, YFSETQ. There are 16 residues in the CDR3. Following a re-call of the 5' RACE reads, TCRdb has one entry per CDR3 protein and lacks DNA. The sample shows about 390,000 distinct CDR3 sequences, and around 10% sits with its ten largest clones. This sequence originates from a woman between 45 and 65 years old in good health. V gene TRBV5-1 combines with J gene TRBJ2-1; with no DNA, the TCRdb D assignment of TRBD2 cannot be verified. Sequenced sample: blood T cells: a sorted CD56 or NKG2C T cell subset, CD4+ or CD8+ T cells, or bulk PBMC T cells (not recorded which). The CDR3 region is CASRRTSGRALGEQFF.